This paragraph covers one T cell receptor (beta chain) sequence. This CDR3 has 16 amino acids. The V gene's germline CDR1 is MGHDK and CDR2 SYGVNS. J lost 1 base, V lost 4 bases, and 8 bases had no gene match. These data come from a study of technical replicates of blood from a few donors. Only in-frame clones appear in the TCRdb table, and some are missing; sequencing was by immunoSEQ multiplex PCR. The sample lists tens of thousands of clones, 92% occurring once. This rearrangement joins TRBV25-1 to TRBJ2-3; 7 bases line up with TRBD2. The origin of this receptor is a human donor in good health. The specimen was T cells isolated from PBMCs. The CDR3 DNA sequence: TGTGCCAGCAGTGGGGGGGGTGGATCTGGCACAGATACGCAGTATTTT. Translated: CASSGGGGSGTDTQYF.